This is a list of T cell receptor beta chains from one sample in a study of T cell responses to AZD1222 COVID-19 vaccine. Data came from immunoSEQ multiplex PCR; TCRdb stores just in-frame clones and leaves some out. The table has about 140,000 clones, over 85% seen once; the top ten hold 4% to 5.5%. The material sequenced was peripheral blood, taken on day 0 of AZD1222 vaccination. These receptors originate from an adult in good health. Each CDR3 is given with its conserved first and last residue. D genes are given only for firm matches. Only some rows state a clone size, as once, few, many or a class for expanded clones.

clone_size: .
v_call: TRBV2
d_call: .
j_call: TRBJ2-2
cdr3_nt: TGTGCCAGCAACAGGGTCCCGGGGGGGGAGCTGTTTTTT
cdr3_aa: CASNRVPGGELFF

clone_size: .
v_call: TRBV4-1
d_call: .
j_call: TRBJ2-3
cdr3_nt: TGCGCCAGCAGCCAACCCCGGGACGGAGCTAGCACAGATACGCAGTATTTT
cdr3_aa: CASSQPRDGASTDTQYF

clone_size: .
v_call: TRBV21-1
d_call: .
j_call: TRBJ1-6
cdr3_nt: TGTGCCAGCAGCAAAGGCAAGAAGGGAAGCCCCTATAATTCACCCCTCCACTTT
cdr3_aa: CASSKGKKGSPYNSPLHF

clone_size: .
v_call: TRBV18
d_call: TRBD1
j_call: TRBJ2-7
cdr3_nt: TGTGCCAGCTCACACGGGACAGACTACGAGCAGTACTTC
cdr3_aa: CASSHGTDYEQYF

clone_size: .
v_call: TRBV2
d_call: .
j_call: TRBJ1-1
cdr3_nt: TGTGCCAGCAGTGAATCAGAAATGAACACTGAAGCTTTCTTT
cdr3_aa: CASSESEMNTEAFF

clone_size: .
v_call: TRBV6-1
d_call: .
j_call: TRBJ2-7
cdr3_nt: TGTGCCAGCAGTGAAATCGGGGGCCTAGGGAACGAGCAGTACTTC
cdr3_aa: CASSEIGGLGNEQYF

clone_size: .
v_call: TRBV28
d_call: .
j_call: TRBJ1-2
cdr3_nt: TGTGCCAGCAGTTTAAAAAACTATGGCTACACCTTC
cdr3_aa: CASSLKNYGYTF

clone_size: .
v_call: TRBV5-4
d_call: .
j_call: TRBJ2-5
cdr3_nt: TGTGCCAGCAGCTTGGCGGGGAGGGAGACCCAGTACTTC
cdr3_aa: CASSLAGRETQYF

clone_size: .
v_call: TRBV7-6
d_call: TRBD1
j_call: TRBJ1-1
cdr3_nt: TGTGCCAGCAGCCTACTCGACAGGGGCGAAATGAACACTGAAGCTTTCTTT
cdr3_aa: CASSLLDRGEMNTEAFF

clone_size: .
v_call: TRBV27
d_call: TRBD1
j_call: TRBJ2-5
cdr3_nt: TGTGCCAGCAGTGGGGACAGGGTTGAGACCCAGTACTTC
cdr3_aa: CASSGDRVETQYF

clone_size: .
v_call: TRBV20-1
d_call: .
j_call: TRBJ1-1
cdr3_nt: TGCAGTGCTAGTGGGGCGGTCAGCGCCCTGATGAACACTGAAGCTTTCTTT
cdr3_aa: CSASGAVSALMNTEAFF

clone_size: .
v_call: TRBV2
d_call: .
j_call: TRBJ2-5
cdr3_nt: TGTGCCAGCAGTGAAACGGCAGCCAAGAGAGAGACCCAGTACTTC
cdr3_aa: CASSETAAKRETQYF

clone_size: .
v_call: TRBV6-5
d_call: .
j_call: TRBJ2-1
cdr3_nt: TGTGCCAGCATCAGAGGGGGGGCTTTGAATGAGCAGTTCTTC
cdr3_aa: CASIRGGALNEQFF

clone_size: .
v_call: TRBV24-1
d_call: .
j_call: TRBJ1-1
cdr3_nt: TGTGCCACCTCCCCCGATGGCACTGAAGCTTTCTTT
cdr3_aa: CATSPDGTEAFF

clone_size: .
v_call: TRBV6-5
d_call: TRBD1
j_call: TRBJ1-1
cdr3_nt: TGTGCCAGCAGTTACAATTTCGAGGGGGCCACTGAAGCTTTCTTT
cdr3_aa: CASSYNFEGATEAFF

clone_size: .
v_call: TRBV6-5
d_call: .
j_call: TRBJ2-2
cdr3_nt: TGTGCCAGCAGTTACGGGACCTACACCGGGGAGCTGTTTTTT
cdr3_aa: CASSYGTYTGELFF

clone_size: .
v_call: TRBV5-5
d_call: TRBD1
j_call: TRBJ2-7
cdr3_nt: TGTGCCAGCAGCTCAGGGACAGGGGTAGTTTACGAGCAGTACTTC
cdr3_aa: CASSSGTGVVYEQYF

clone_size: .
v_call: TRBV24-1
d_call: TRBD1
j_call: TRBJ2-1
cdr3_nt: TGTGCCACCAGTGGGTTAGGGACAGACTACAATGAGCAGTTCTTC
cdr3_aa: CATSGLGTDYNEQFF

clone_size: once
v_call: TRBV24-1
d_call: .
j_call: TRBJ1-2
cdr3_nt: TGTGCCACCAGTGATTGGGTCCAAACCGATGGCTACACCTTC
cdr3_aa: CATSDWVQTDGYTF

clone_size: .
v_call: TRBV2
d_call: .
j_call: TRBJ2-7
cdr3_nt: TGTGCCAGCAGGGACCCAAGGAGTATAACTTACGAGCAGTACTTC
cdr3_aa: CASRDPRSITYEQYF

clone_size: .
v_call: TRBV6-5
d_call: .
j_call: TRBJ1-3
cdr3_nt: TGTGCCAGCAGGTTTAACTCTGGAAACACCATATATTTT
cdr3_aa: CASRFNSGNTIYF

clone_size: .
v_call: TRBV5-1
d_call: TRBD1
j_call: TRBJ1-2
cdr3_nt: TGCGCCAGCAGCCCTACGGCGACAGGGAACTATGGCTACACCTTC
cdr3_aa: CASSPTATGNYGYTF